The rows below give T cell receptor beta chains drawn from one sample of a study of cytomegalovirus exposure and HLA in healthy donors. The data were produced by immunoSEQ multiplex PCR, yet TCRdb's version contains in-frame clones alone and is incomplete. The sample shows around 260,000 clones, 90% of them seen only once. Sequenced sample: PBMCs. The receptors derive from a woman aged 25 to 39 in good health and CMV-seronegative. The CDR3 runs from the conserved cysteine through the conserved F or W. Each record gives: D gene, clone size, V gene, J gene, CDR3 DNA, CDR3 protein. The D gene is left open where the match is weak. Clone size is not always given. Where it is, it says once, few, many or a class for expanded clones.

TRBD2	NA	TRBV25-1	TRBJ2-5	TGTGCCAGCAGTATACGGGAGACTAGCGGCCTGGGAGAGACCCAGTACTTC	CASSIRETSGLGETQYF
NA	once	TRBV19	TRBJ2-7	TGTGCCAGTAGTCCGCGGGCAGGGGCATACGAGCAGTACTTC	CASSPRAGAYEQYF
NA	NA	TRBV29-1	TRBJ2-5	TGCAGCGTTTCCCGGGGGCGAGAGACCCAGTACTTC	CSVSRGRETQYF
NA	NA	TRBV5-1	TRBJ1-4	TGCGCCAGCGGCATGGGAGGGTACGAAAAACTGTTTTTT	CASGMGGYEKLFF
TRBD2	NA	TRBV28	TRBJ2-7	TGTGCCAGCAGTTTTCTTCGGTTTCGGGAGGGACCCTCCTACGAGCAGTACTTC	CASSFLRFREGPSYEQYF
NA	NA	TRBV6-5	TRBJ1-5	TGTGCCAGCAGTTACCTCGCGGGGGAGAATCAGCCCCAGCATTTT	CASSYLAGENQPQHF
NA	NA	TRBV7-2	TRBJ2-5	TGTGCCAGCAGCTTACGGTGGTCACTTGAAGAGACCCAGTACTTC	CASSLRWSLEETQYF
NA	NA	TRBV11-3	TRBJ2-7	TGTGCCAGCAGCTTAGACGGCCAGTCCTACGAGCAGTACTTC	CASSLDGQSYEQYF
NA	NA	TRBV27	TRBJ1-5	TGTGCCAGCAGTTTAACAGTTCATCAGCCCCAGCATTTT	CASSLTVHQPQHF
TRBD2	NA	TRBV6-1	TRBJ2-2	TGTGCCAGCAGTCCACTAGCGAAGACAGGGGAGCTGTTTTTT	CASSPLAKTGELFF
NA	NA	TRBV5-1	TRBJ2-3	TGCGCCAGCAGCCCCCAGGACGGGCCCTCCCCAGATACGCAGTATTTT	CASSPQDGPSPDTQYF
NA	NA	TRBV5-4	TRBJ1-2	TGTGCCAGCAGCCAGAATGGCGCGTCAGGGTGGACGTATGGCTACACCTTC	CASSQNGASGWTYGYTF
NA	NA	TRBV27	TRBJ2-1	TGTGCCAGCAGACTCTCCCTTTCCGGCTACAATGAGCAGTTCTTC	CASRLSLSGYNEQFF
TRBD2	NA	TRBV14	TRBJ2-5	TGTGCCAGCAGCCAAGAACCCCCCCTAGGAAGCGGGGGCCAAGAGACCCAGTACTTC	CASSQEPPLGSGGQETQYF
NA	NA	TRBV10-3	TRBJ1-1	TGTGCCATCAGGGAGATCGTAAGCACTGAAGCTTTCTTT	CAIREIVSTEAFF
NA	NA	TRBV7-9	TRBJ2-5	TGTGCCAGCAGCTTGGACTCATCAGTAGAGACCCAGTACTTC	CASSLDSSVETQYF
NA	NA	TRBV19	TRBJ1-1	TGTGCCACCCAGGCACCGACTAACACTGAAGCTTTCTTT	CATQAPTNTEAFF
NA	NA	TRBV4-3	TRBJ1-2	TGCGCCAGCAGCCAAGATGCCAGGGGTGGGTATGGCTACACCTTC	CASSQDARGGYGYTF
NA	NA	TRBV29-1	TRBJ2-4	TGCAGCGTTGACCAAGGGGGGTTGTCCAAAAACATTCAGTACTTC	CSVDQGGLSKNIQYF
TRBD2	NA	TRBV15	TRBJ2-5	TGTGCCACCAGCAGAAAAGTCGGGGGGTCAGAGACCCAGTACTTC	CATSRKVGGSETQYF
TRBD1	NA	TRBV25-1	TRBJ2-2	TGTGCCAGCCGGACAGGGAACACCGGGGAGCTGTTTTTT	CASRTGNTGELFF
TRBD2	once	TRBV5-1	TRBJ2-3	TGCGCCAGCAGCTACCCAAGCGGGAAAGACGACACAGATACGCAGTATTTT	CASSYPSGKDDTDTQYF
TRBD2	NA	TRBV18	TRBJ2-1	TGTGCCAGCTCACCCCTTGGACTAGCGGGAGGAAATGAGCAGTTCTTC	CASSPLGLAGGNEQFF
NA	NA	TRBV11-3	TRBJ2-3	TGTGCCAGCAGCTTCCCGATAGATACGCAGTATTTT	CASSFPIDTQYF
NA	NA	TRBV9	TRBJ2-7	TGTGCCAGCAGCGTAACAGTGGGGGCCGAGCAGTACTTC	CASSVTVGAEQYF
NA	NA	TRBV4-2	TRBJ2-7	TGTGCCAGCAGCCAAGGTATCGGGGAGCAGTACTTC	CASSQGIGEQYF
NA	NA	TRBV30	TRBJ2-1	TGTGCCTGGGCCGACCCGGAAGCCGGGGACTACAATGAGCAGTTCTTC	CAWADPEAGDYNEQFF
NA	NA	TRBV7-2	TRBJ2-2	TGTGCCAGCAGCTTAACGGTCGGGTACACCGGGGAGCTGTTTTTT	CASSLTVGYTGELFF
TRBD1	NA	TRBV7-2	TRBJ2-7	TGTGCCAGCAGCTTAACAGGGGGCTACGAGCAGTACTTC	CASSLTGGYEQYF
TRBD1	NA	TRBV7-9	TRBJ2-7	TGTGCCAGCAGCCCTAGGACAGGGGGCTACGAGCAGTACTTC	CASSPRTGGYEQYF
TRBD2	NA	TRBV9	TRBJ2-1	TGTGCCAGCAGCTCTACTAGCGGGTTGGCCAATGAGCAGTTCTTC	CASSSTSGLANEQFF
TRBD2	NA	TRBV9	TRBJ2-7	TGTGCCAGCAGCGGGACTAGCGGGAGAGCCCACGAGCAGTACTTC	CASSGTSGRAHEQYF
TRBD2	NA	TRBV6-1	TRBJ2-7	TGTGCCAGCAGTGAAGGGATGGGAGGGCCTCCTCACGAGCAGTACTTC	CASSEGMGGPPHEQYF
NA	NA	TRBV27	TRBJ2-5	TGTGCCAGCAGTTTCCGGCAGACCCAAGAGACCCAGTACTTC	CASSFRQTQETQYF
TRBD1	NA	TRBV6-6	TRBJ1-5	TGTGCCAGCAGTTACCAGGGGGTGAGCAATCAGCCCCAGCATTTT	CASSYQGVSNQPQHF
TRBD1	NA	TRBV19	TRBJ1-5	TGTGCCAGTAGTGCAACAGGGGGCGTACAGCCCCAGCATTTT	CASSATGGVQPQHF
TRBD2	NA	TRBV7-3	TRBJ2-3	TGTGCCAGCAGCTCCGAGGGACTAGCGGCAGATACGCAGTATTTT	CASSSEGLAADTQYF
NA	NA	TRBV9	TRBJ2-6	TGTGCCAGCAGCCCACTAGGAGGTGGACAAGGGGGTGGGGCCAACGTCCTGACTTTC	CASSPLGGGQGGGANVLTF
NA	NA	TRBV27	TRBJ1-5	TGTGCCAGCAGTTTATGGGGGGCGAATCAGCCCCAGCATTTT	CASSLWGANQPQHF
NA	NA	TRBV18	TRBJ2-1	TGTGCCAGCTCACCGCAGGCCAGGGGCGGGAGTTCTGGTGAGCAGTTCTTC	CASSPQARGGSSGEQFF
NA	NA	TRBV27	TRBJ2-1	TGTGCCAGCAGTTTATCGACAGCTAATGAGCAGTTCTTC	CASSLSTANEQFF
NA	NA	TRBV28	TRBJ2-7	TGTGCCAGCAGGGAAGGTAGTTCCTACGAGCAGTACTTC	CASREGSSYEQYF
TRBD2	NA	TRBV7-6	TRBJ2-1	TGTGCCAGCAGCCCGACTAGCGGGGACTACAATGAGCAGTTCTTC	CASSPTSGDYNEQFF
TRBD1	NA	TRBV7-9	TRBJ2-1	TGTGCCAGCAGCTTAGGAGGGACAGGGATGAGGTACAATGAGCAGTTCTTC	CASSLGGTGMRYNEQFF
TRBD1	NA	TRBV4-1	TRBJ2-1	TGCGCCAGCAGCTGGGACAGAACAAATGAGCAGTTCTTC	CASSWDRTNEQFF
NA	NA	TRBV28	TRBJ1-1	TGTGCCAGCAGTTTATCGGCAGGCTTGAACACTGAAGCTTTCTTT	CASSLSAGLNTEAFF
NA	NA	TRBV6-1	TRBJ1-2	TGTGCCAGCAGTGAAAATTGGGGCTACACCTTC	CASSENWGYTF
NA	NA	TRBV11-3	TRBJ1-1	TGTGCCAGCAGCTTACCCGGGTACACTGAAGCTTTCTTT	CASSLPGYTEAFF
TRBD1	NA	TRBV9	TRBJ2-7	TGTGCCAGCAGCGTGACAGGGGGATCAGGCGAGCAGTACTTC	CASSVTGGSGEQYF
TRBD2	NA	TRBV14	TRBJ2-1	TGTGCCAGCAGCCAAGACGGGGGACTAGCGGGAGGCAAGAATGAGCAGTTCTTC	CASSQDGGLAGGKNEQFF
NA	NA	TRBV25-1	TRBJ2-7	TGTGCCAGCAGTGACAGGTACGAGCAGTACTTC	CASSDRYEQYF
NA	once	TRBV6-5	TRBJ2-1	TGTGCCAGCAGTTACGGGACGGTAGTCTACAATGAGCAGTTCTTC	CASSYGTVVYNEQFF
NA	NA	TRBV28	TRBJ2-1	TGTGCCAGCAGTTTGGGGGTCGAGCAGTTCTTC	CASSLGVEQFF
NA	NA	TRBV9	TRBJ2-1	TGTGCCAGCAGCGCAGAAACGTCGGGGACTCCCTGGAATGAGCAGTTCTTC	CASSAETSGTPWNEQFF
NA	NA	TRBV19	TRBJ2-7	TGTGCCAGTAGTATAGCAGGGTTCCCCTACGAGCAGTACTTC	CASSIAGFPYEQYF
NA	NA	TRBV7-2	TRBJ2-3	TGTGCCAGCAGCTTAGCGAGCGGGAGCACAGATACGCAGTATTTT	CASSLASGSTDTQYF